This T cell receptor beta chain was captured in a study of blood T cell repertoires in COVID-19. Study summary: There were acute and convalescent COVID-19 samples, and they came from the United States, Italy and Spain. From T cells, B-cell-depleted T cells, or PBMCs came the material, which was cDNA or gDNA.

Per the study methods: It was from reference gene primer amplification that nucleated cell counts were estimated. Libraries were prepared by immunoSEQ multiplex PCR; TCRdb keeps only in-frame clonotypes and omits some of them. V and J calls and clone size come straight from that table; D and trimming were deduced from the DNA. The sample has 100,000 to 150,000 clones, approximately 87% seen once. This CDR3 contains 15 residues. CDR1 and CDR2 (germline): MRHNA, SNTAGT. Trimming took 4 bases from V and 8 from J, leaving 20 bases between them. The sequencing input was peripheral blood. This TCR was recovered from a man between 65 and 85 years old who had recovered from COVID-19. The chain combines TRBV6-4 with TRBJ1-2; D remains ambiguous. The CDR3 is CASSAVYGPAGGYTF. DNA for the CDR3: TGTGCCAGCAGTGCCGTCTACGGCCCCGCGGGGGGCTACACCTTC.